One T cell receptor (beta chain) is described in this entry. Its antigen is currently unknown. This CDR3 spans 13 amino acids. Germline values: CDR1 DFQATT, CDR2 SNEGSKA (reference sequence). TCRdb re-called the 5' RACE reads and gives one entry per CDR3 protein, without DNA. The table for this sample gives roughly 140,000 distinct CDR3 sequences. This entry belongs to a study of monozygotic twins with inflammatory bowel disease. Overall study findings and caveats: Repertoire similarity did not differ between concordant and discordant twins, perhaps due to limited power. Other individuals had fewer clonotypes in common with IBD patients than with healthy twins, especially with disease activity.

The J gene is TRBJ1-2, the V gene TRBV20-1. The source material was blood. This clonotype originated in a human donor with ulcerative colitis or Crohn's disease, or a healthy co-twin of an affected twin (not recorded which). The CDR3 sequence is CSADRTPNYGYTF.